This T cell receptor beta chain was retrieved from a study of cytomegalovirus exposure and HLA in healthy donors. Study context: Among around 170 million T cells, an earlier analysis found 120 million or so unique TCR beta sequences. Notes on the study in general: For most TCR beta V segments, an earlier analysis put the productive rate at about 87% or about 30% of the time.

This clone was seen a handful of times. The antigen is undetermined. 60 Vbeta and 13 Jbeta primers were used in PCR. Some clones are missing from TCRdb's copy, which holds only in-frame ones; the method was immunoSEQ multiplex PCR. The sample yields about 160,000 clones, around 88% seen once. This CDR3 is built from 16 residues. From germline, CDR1 is SGHDT and CDR2 YYEEEE. V was pared by 0 bases and J by 1 base, with 13 bases between. The chain carries TRBV5-6 and TRBJ1-1; tentatively, D is TRBD1 (5 bases). The material sequenced was PBMCs. The TCR comes from a woman aged 25 to 39 in good health and CMV-seronegative. The CDR3 DNA is TGTGCCAGCAGCTTGGTGGGAGGAGACAGGAACACTGAAGCTTTCTTT. This gives the protein CASSLVGGDRNTEAFF.